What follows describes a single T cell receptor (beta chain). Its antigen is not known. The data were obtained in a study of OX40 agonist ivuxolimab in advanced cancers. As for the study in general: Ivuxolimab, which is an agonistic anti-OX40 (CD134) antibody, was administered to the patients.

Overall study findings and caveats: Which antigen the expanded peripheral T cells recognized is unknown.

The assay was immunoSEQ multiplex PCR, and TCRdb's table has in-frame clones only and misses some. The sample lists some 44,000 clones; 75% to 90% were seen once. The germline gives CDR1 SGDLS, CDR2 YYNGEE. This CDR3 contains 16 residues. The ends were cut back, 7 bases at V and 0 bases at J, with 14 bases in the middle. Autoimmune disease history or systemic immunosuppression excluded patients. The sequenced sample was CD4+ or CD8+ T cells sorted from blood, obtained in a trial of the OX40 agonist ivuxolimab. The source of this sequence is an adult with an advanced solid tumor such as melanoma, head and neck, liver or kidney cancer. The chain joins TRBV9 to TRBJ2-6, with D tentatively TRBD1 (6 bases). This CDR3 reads CASALGTNSGANVLTF. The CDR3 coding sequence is TGTGCCAGCGCTCTCGGGACAAACTCTGGGGCCAACGTCCTGACTTTC. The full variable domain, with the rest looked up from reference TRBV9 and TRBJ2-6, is DSGVTQTPKHLITATGQRVTLRCSPRSGDLSVYWYQQSLDQGLQFLIQYYNGEERAKGNILERFSAQQFPDLHSELNLSSLELGDSALYFCASALGTNSGANVLTFGAGSRLTVL.